The clone carrying this T cell receptor (beta chain) has ten or more counts. This CDR3 comprises 14 residues. V was shortened by 0 bases and J by 4 bases, with 9 bases between the two germline ends. This specimen belongs to a study of early T cells in non-severe SARS-CoV-2 infection. TCRdb reprocessed the 5' RACE reads via MiXCR and lists one record per CDR3 protein. The sample contains 70,000 or so distinct CDR3 sequences, approximately 15% of which appear only once. The sequence was obtained from an adult who was a healthcare worker with PCR-confirmed SARS-CoV-2 infection or an uninfected control (not recorded which). V usage is TRBV12-3 or TRBV12-4 and J usage is TRBJ1-2; no reliable D call. The sample was whole blood. Here the CDR3 reads CASSLARTGYGYTF. CDR3 coding DNA: TGTGCCAGCAGTTTAGCCCGGACGGGCTATGGCTACACCTTC.